What follows are 20 T cell receptor beta chains derived from one specimen sequenced in a study of T cells after yellow fever vaccination (dated by TCRdb to between 2019 and 2020). The treatment or condition label here, explained by the study, means: live attenuated yellow fever vaccine strain. The library came from 5' RACE. TCRdb names Illumina NovaSeq 6000 as the instrument used. TCRdb applied fastp at Q25 and MiXCR to the public reads, then kept only in-frame beta chains. Each CDR3 protein appears once, grouped with its most common genes and DNA. Here the sample has under 350,000 distinct CDR3 sequences; roughly 4.3% occur a single time. The biggest ten clones account for under 30% of the sample. The source material was PBMCs, sampled 5 days after the yellow fever booster vaccination. The receptors shown here come from a man aged 18-30 years who received the YFV17D yellow fever vaccine.

The gene calls are TRBV5-1 and TRBJ1-2; 8 bases agree with TRBD1. Germline CDR1 is SGHRS and CDR2 is YFSETQ. Trimming at V came to 1 base and at J to 5 bases, leaving 4 bases not matched to a gene. The CDR3 spans 14 residues. CDR3 sequence: CASSLRGQGYGYTF. The DNA for the CDR3 is TGCGCCAGCAGCTTGAGAGGACAGGGATATGGCTACACCTTC.

This clonotype appeared many times. The V and J genes are TRBV5-1 and TRBJ2-5; no clear D gene. In germline, CDR1 is SGHRS, CDR2 YFSETQ. This CDR3 is built from 16 residues. Trimming cost V 1 base and J 0 bases, with 13 bases left between them. CDR3: CASSLLYSPYQETQYF. CDR3 coding DNA: TGCGCCAGCAGCTTGCTTTACTCCCCTTACCAAGAGACCCAGTACTTC.

This clonotype was picked up a small number of times. The CDR3 DNA reads TGTGCCAGCAGCATGGACTCAAGAGATCAGCCCCAGCATTTT. It specifies CASSMDSRDQPQHF. J is TRBJ1-5 and V is TRBV6-2 or TRBV6-3; unclear D gene. The CDR3 spans 14 residues. Trimming took off 6 bases at V and 5 bases at J, with 14 bases between the two ends. Germline loops: CDR1 MNHEY, CDR2 SVGEGT.

The gene calls are TRBV7-2 and TRBJ2-7; 14 bases align to TRBD2. CDR1 and CDR2 from the germline V gene are SGHTA and FQGNSA. After removal of 2 bases from V and 7 bases from J, the junction contained 16 bases not matched to a gene. There are 19 residues in the CDR3. CDR3 sequence reads: CASSLRRTSGGLLGWEQYF. CDR3 in DNA: TGTGCCAGCAGCTTACGCCGGACTAGCGGGGGGCTACTCGGTTGGGAGCAGTACTTC.

CDR3 sequence reads: CASSQGRWSAGYEQYF. The CDR3 nucleotides read TGCGCCAGCAGCCAGGGAAGGTGGTCGGCGGGGTACGAGCAGTACTTC. This chain uses TRBV4-1 with TRBJ2-7, with D possibly TRBD2 on 6 matching bases. V gave up 3 bases and J gave up 4 bases, with 19 bases separating them. The CDR3 covers 16 residues. CDR1 and CDR2 (germline): MGHRA, YSYEKL.

There are a few counts of this clonotype. The chain combines TRBV15 with TRBJ1-5; the D is unclear. Germline CDR1 reads LNHNV; CDR2 reads YYDKDF (reference sequence). V lost 3 bases to trimming and J lost 5 bases, with 11 bases between them. The CDR3 sequence is 14 residues long. This chain's CDR3 is CATSRVDGYQPQHF. Written as DNA, the CDR3 is TGTGCCACCAGCAGGGTCGACGGTTATCAGCCCCAGCATTTT. Combining the CDR3 with reference TRBV15 and TRBJ1-5 gives the whole variable domain DAMVIQNPRYQVTQFGKPVTLSCSQTLNHNVMYWYQQKSSQAPKLLFHYYDKDFNNEADTPDNFQSRRPNTSFCFLDIRSPGLGDTAMYLCATSRVDGYQPQHFGDGTRLSIL.

CDR3 sequence reads: CASSERGSGTDTQYF. The CDR3 bases are TGTGCCAGCAGTGAAAGGGGGAGCGGCACAGATACGCAGTATTTT. V and J are TRBV6-4 and TRBJ2-3; TRBD1 might be the D (6 bases). Germline assignment: CDR1 MRHNA and CDR2 SNTAGT. This CDR3 region has 15 residues. Trimming cost V 3 bases and J 1 base, with 11 bases left between them.

In this sample, this clonotype turned up many times. This sequence joins TRBV6-5 and TRBJ2-1; the D call may be TRBD1 or TRBD2 (5 bases each). The V end lost 7 bases, the J end lost 8 bases, and 18 bases lay between the germline ends. CDR1 is MNHEY and CDR2 is SVGAGI in the germline V gene. This CDR3 contains 14 residues. This CDR3 reads CASKRAGRGYEQFF. CDR3 DNA: TGTGCCAGCAAACGGGCAGGGCGAGGGTATGAGCAGTTCTTC.

This clonotype was seen more than once but under ten times. This chain connects TRBV5-4 to TRBJ2-7, with TRBD1 matching over 10 bases. Per germline, CDR1 SGHNT and CDR2 YYREEE (reference sequence). Trimming took 4 bases from V and 0 from J; bases not matched to a gene: 4. The CDR3 has 15 residues. CDR3 sequence (DNA): TGTGCCAGCAGCGCGGGACAGGGGAGCTCCTACGAGCAGTACGTC. Protein: CASSAGQGSSYEQYV.

In its sample, this clonotype was seen a few times. The gene calls are TRBV4-1 and TRBJ1-1, with 9 bases that match TRBD1. Germline CDR1 reads MGHRA; CDR2 reads YSYEKL. J lost 3 bases, V lost 3 bases, and 11 bases had no gene match. CDR3 size: 17 residues. The CDR3 nucleotides read TGCGCCAGCAGCCATCCCGGGACAGGGATCGGGTACACTGAAGCTTTCTTT. Residues: CASSHPGTGIGYTEAFF.

This sequence joins TRBV10-3 and TRBJ1-2; D is possibly TRBD1 (5 bases). Trimming removed 0 bases from V and 2 bases from J, with 19 bases in between. Germline V gene sequence: CDR1 ENHRY, CDR2 SYGVKD. The CDR3 is made up of 18 amino acids. CDR3 sequence (DNA): TGTGCCATCAGTGAGTCTGTTGTAGCCGTGACAGCCAACTATGGCTACACCTTC. Translation gives CAISESVVAVTANYGYTF.

This clonotype was seen only a few times. The chain couples TRBV5-6 to TRBJ2-3, with TRBD1 identical over 7 bases. V trimming: 0 bases; J trimming: 4 bases; junction bases outside the gene matches: 5. CDR1 and CDR2 (germline): SGHDT, YYEEEE. CDR3 length equals 15 residues. CDR3 sequence: CASSLVLQGADTQYF. In DNA form, the CDR3 reads TGTGCCAGCAGCTTGGTACTCCAGGGGGCAGATACGCAGTATTTT.

There are a few counts of this clonotype. This sequence joins TRBV5-1 and TRBJ2-1, with D unresolved. V was trimmed by 3 bases and J by 8 bases, leaving 9 bases between them. Germline CDR1 is SGHRS and CDR2 is YFSETQ. CDR3 length equals 12 residues. As DNA, the CDR3 is TGCGCCAGCAGCTATGGGTGGGATGAGCAGTTCTTC. Its protein is CASSYGWDEQFF.

CDR3 in amino acids: CASSLYFTARPPNEQFF. The CDR3 coding sequence is TGCGCCAGCAGCTTATATTTCACAGCCCGGCCACCCAATGAGCAGTTCTTC. The chain couples TRBV5-1 to TRBJ2-1; unclear D gene. The V gene lost 2 bases and the J gene lost 6 bases, with 21 bases spanning the gap. CDR1 is SGHRS, CDR2 YFSETQ, per germline. The CDR3 length is 17 residues.

The V gene is TRBV5-1, the J gene TRBJ2-7; D not resolved. The V and J ends lost 0 bases and 3 bases respectively, with 7 bases between them. Germline V gene lookup returns CDR1 SGHRS and CDR2 YFSETQ. CDR3 length: 13 amino acids. In nucleotides, the CDR3 is TGCGCCAGCAGCTTGGATGTTTACTACGAGCAGTACTTC. This encodes CASSLDVYYEQYF.

The chain carries TRBV20-1 and TRBJ2-1; TRBD2 might be the D (6 bases). V lost 3 bases to trimming and J lost 0 bases, with 21 bases between them. The germline gives CDR1 DFQATT, CDR2 SNEGSKA (reference sequence). The CDR3 is made up of 18 amino acids. In nucleotides, the CDR3 is TGCAGTGCTAGTATACCTACTAGCCAATTAAGCTCCTACAATGAGCAGTTCTTC. Amino acid sequence: CSASIPTSQLSSYNEQFF.

The table lists this clonotype with a few counts. CDR3 loop: CSARRRLQAYEQYV. In nucleotides, the CDR3 is TGCAGTGCTAGACGCCGCTTACAGGCCTACGAGCAGTACGTC. J is TRBJ2-7 and V is TRBV20-1; a possible D gene is TRBD1 (5 bases). V was shortened by 2 bases and J by 2 bases, with 13 bases between the two germline ends. The germline V gene has CDR1 DFQATT and CDR2 SNEGSKA (reference sequence). The CDR3 spans 14 residues.

This clonotype was picked up many times. This chain connects TRBV7-2 to TRBJ1-5; no definite D call. The V gene's germline CDR1 is SGHTA and CDR2 FQGNSA. CDR3 length: 15 amino acids. The ends were cut back, 5 bases at V and 6 bases at J, with 17 bases in the middle. The CDR3: CASSKDSNRGQPQHF. In DNA, the CDR3 is TGTGCCAGCAGCAAAGACTCAAACCGCGGTCAGCCCCAGCATTTT.

The chain links TRBV2 to TRBJ1-5; a possible D gene is TRBD1 (5 bases). With 6 bases removed from V and 1 base from J, the gap between germline ends came to 13 bases. This CDR3 contains 15 residues. The germline gives CDR1 SNHLY, CDR2 FYNNEI. The CDR3 DNA reads as TGTGCCAGCAGGGGGGGGACGGAGAGCAATCAGCCCCAGCATTTT. Amino acid sequence: CASRGGTESNQPQHF.

The rearrangement uses TRBV15 and TRBJ1-4; possible D gene TRBD1, 5 bases. The V end was cut by 3 bases, the J end by 8 bases, with 22 bases between. Germline assignment: CDR1 LNHNV and CDR2 YYDKDF (reference sequence). The CDR3 loop spans 17 amino acids. CDR3 nucleotides: TGTGCCACCAGCAGTTCCTACCCGGGACGGGATCGGGAAAAACTGTTTTTT. Protein: CATSSSYPGRDREKLFF.